Given below is one TCR beta chain in context. Its antigen is as yet unknown. The CDR3 runs to 16 residues. CDR1 and CDR2 from the germline V gene are SGHKS and YYEKEE (reference sequence). The V and J ends lost 3 bases and 2 bases respectively, with 15 bases between them. cDNA was made from around 0.5 ug RNA using alpha and beta constant primers. Alpha and beta chain libraries were made separately by chain-specific third strand synthesis with multiplexing indices. A single primer pair per chain amplified all rearrangements, with per-molecule barcodes. TCRdb processed the 5' RACE reads anew with MiXCR; each CDR3 protein has one entry. The repertoire has about 4,000 distinct CDR3 sequences, about 8% of them found once; the top ten carry approximately 40%. The data derive from a study of HIV-infected patients and healthy controls. The study, taken as a whole, reports: Compared with untreated HIV+ repertoires, healthy controls showed roughly threefold more distinct CDR3s and higher Shannon diversity. The diversity differences were not explained by slight age and sex differences between study cohorts.

Follow-up blood was drawn about 14 weeks, roughly three months, after antiretroviral therapy began. No cell fractionation was done, so the repertoire covers all unsorted peripheral blood T cells. Sequencing used blood, obtained during antiretroviral therapy. The TCR sequence derives from an adult with HIV infection. V is TRBV5-5 and J is TRBJ1-5, with D uncertain. CDR3 coding DNA: TGTGCCAGCAGCTGGGGTACCCATTTCGGCAATCAGCCCCAGCATTTT. Translation gives CASSWGTHFGNQPQHF.